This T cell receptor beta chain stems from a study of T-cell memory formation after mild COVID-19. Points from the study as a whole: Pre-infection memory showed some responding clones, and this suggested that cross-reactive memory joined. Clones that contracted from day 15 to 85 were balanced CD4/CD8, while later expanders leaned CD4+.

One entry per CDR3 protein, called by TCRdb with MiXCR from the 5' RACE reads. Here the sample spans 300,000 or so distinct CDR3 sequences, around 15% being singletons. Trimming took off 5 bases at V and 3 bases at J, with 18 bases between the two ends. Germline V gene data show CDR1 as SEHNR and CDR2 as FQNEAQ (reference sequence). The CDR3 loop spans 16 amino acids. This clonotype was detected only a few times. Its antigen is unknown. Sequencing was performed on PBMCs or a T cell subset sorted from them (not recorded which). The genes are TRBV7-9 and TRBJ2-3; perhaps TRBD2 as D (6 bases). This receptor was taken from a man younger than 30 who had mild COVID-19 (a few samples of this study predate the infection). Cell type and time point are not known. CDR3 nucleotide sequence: TGTGCCAGCAGCCCGGGGGACTTCCGTTTAACAGATACGCAGTATTTT. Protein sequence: CASSPGDFRLTDTQYF.